The 27 T cell receptor beta chains listed next were all sequenced from one sample in a study of T cell changes during pregnancy in multiple sclerosis. Libraries were prepared by immunoSEQ multiplex PCR; TCRdb keeps only in-frame clonotypes and omits some of them. The data show about 32,000 clones, approximately 89% seen once. The sample consisted of CD8+ T cells from peripheral blood mononuclear cells, taken in the second trimester of pregnancy. These receptors all stem from a female donor with multiple sclerosis, enrolled in a pregnancy study.

This clone was observed a handful of times. The V call is TRBV19, the J call TRBJ1-1; 7 bases match TRBD1. The V and J ends lost 1 base and 3 bases, in that order; junction bases with no gene match: 17. CDR1 is LNHDA and CDR2 is SQIVND in the germline V gene (reference sequence). The CDR3 runs 19 residues. The CDR3 DNA reads TGTGCCAGTAGTATAGGTCCCTCCACTCGACAGGGAAGGGACACTGAAGCTTTCTTT. As protein: CASSIGPSTRQGRDTEAFF.

The chain has TRBV7-9 and TRBJ1-2, with D perhaps matching TRBD1 (6 bases). In germline, CDR1 is SEHNR, CDR2 FQNEAQ (reference sequence). The CDR3 runs to 15 residues. The V gene lost 1 base and the J gene lost 2 bases, with 11 bases spanning the gap. The CDR3: CASSLDPGQNYGYTF. The CDR3 bases are TGTGCCAGCAGCTTAGACCCGGGACAAAACTATGGCTACACCTTC.

J is TRBJ2-7 and V is TRBV18, with a possible D match to TRBD1 (6 bases). Germline loops: CDR1 KGHSH, CDR2 LQKENI. Trimming took off 3 bases at V and 3 bases at J, with 15 bases between the two ends. The CDR3 length is 15 residues. The CDR3 here is CASSPSGERDYEQYF. The DNA of the CDR3 is TGTGCCAGCTCACCCTCAGGGGAAAGGGACTACGAGCAGTACTTC.

The table lists this clone with many counts. This sequence joins TRBV6-5 and TRBJ1-1, with D hard to call. CDR1 and CDR2 (germline): MNHEY, SVGAGI. The CDR3 runs to 13 residues. V was cut by 8 bases and J by 3 bases, with 13 bases left in between. The chain's CDR3 is CASSTNPDTEAFF. The CDR3 DNA is TGTGCCAGCTCCACAAACCCTGACACTGAAGCTTTCTTT.

The chain uses TRBV28 and TRBJ1-2; D is possibly TRBD1 (6 bases). This CDR3 is 16 amino acids long. V gave up 1 base and J gave up 5 bases, with 17 bases separating them. From germline, CDR1 is MDHEN and CDR2 SYDVKM. The CDR3 spells CASSLSVSGVAYGYTF. The CDR3 coding sequence is TGTGCCAGCAGTTTATCGGTTTCAGGGGTTGCTTATGGCTACACCTTC.

This clone was recorded a few times. V usage is TRBV27 and J usage is TRBJ2-7, with D maybe TRBD1 (7 bases). The V and J ends lost 3 bases and 2 bases respectively, with 14 bases between them. The CDR3 consists of 15 residues. Germline V gene lookup returns CDR1 MNHEY and CDR2 SMNVEV (reference sequence). The CDR3 nucleotides read TGTGCCAGCAGTTTTATGGAGGGGGCCACCTACGAGCAGTACTTC. Protein product: CASSFMEGATYEQYF.

The V call is TRBV6-5, the J call TRBJ1-1; D perhaps matches TRBD1 (6 bases). The V end was cut by 6 bases, the J end by 1 base, with 15 bases between. Per germline, CDR1 MNHEY and CDR2 SVGAGI. There are 15 residues in the CDR3. CDR3 sequence reads: CASSLGRGANTEAFF. CDR3 in DNA: TGTGCCAGCAGCCTAGGCAGGGGAGCGAACACTGAAGCTTTCTTT.

This rearrangement joins TRBV30 to TRBJ1-6; TRBD1 aligns across 7 bases. V dropped 6 bases and J dropped 0; count of bases not matched to a gene: 8. The CDR3 sequence is 16 residues long. The germline V gene has CDR1 GTSNPN and CDR2 SVGIG (reference sequence). Here the CDR3 DNA reads TGTGCCTGTCGACGGGGACAGAGCTCCTATAATTCACCCCTCCACTTT. It codes for CACRRGQSSYNSPLHF.

The J gene is TRBJ2-7, the V gene TRBV4-1, with D possibly being TRBD2 (5 bases). This CDR3 is 14 amino acids long. Trimming pared 3 bases from V and 3 bases from J, leaving 12 bases between. Germline assignment: CDR1 MGHRA and CDR2 YSYEKL. CDR3 sequence: CASSQERMFYEQYF. CDR3 bases: TGCGCCAGCAGCCAGGAGCGGATGTTCTACGAGCAGTACTTC.

This clone was seen just once. This sequence joins TRBV28 and TRBJ1-1, with a weak D call TRBD1 (6 bases). Trimming pared 6 bases from V and 8 bases from J, leaving 19 bases between. CDR3 size: 14 residues. Germline CDR1 and CDR2: MDHEN and SYDVKM. The CDR3 coding sequence is TGTGCCAGCAGGGGGGGGCGGGTCGTCAGGGAAGCTTTCTTT. This sequence encodes CASRGGRVVREAFF.

This rearrangement joins TRBV27 to TRBJ1-3; maybe TRBD1 (5 bases). The CDR3 has 15 amino acids. The germline CDR1 and CDR2 sequences are MNHEY and SMNVEV (reference sequence). Trimming stripped 0 bases from V and 0 bases from J, with 6 bases between. The CDR3: CASSLSRGSGNTIYF. CDR3 sequence (DNA): TGTGCCAGCAGTTTATCAAGGGGCTCTGGAAACACCATATATTTT.

The chain has TRBV2 and TRBJ2-1; D unresolved. Germline CDR1 is SNHLY and CDR2 is FYNNEI. The CDR3 is made up of 12 amino acids. V was cut by 3 bases and J by 6 bases, with 6 bases left in between. This chain's CDR3 is CASSEWANEQFF. CDR3 coding DNA: TGTGCCAGCAGTGAGTGGGCCAATGAGCAGTTCTTC.

The chain couples TRBV28 to TRBJ2-1; 8 bases agree with TRBD2. The CDR3 loop spans 18 amino acids. V was clipped by 3 bases and J by 0 bases; unmatched bases: 10. Germline CDR1 and CDR2: MDHEN and SYDVKM. CDR3 sequence reads: CASSFPRTSGSSYNEQFF. CDR3 DNA sequence: TGTGCCAGCAGTTTCCCCCGTACTAGCGGAAGCTCCTACAATGAGCAGTTCTTC.

Comment on this clone: At the DNA level, this CDR3 is encoded by other sequences in the same sample as well. The chain joins TRBV6-4 to TRBJ2-3; 7 positions agree with TRBD2. The CDR3 length is 14 residues. V shed 3 bases, J shed 1 base, and the junction held 1 base outside the gene matches. CDR1 and CDR2 from the germline V gene are MRHNA and SNTAGT. CDR3 loop: CASSERGGTDTQYF. The CDR3, as DNA: TGTGCCAGCAGTGAACGGGGGGGCACAGATACGCAGTATTTT.

The chain couples TRBV2 to TRBJ1-1; TRBD1 aligns across 8 bases. Germline V gives CDR1 SNHLY, CDR2 FYNNEI. V dropped 6 bases and J dropped 4; count of bases not matched to a gene: 7. This CDR3 spans 14 amino acids. CDR3 sequence: CASSPPGGGTEAFF. The CDR3 coding sequence is TGTGCCAGCAGCCCACCAGGGGGCGGCACTGAAGCTTTCTTT. The entire variable domain, with the rest obtained from reference TRBV2 and TRBJ1-1, is as follows: EPEVTQTPSHQVTQMGQEVILRCVPISNHLYFYWYRQILGQKVEFLVSFYNNEISEKSEIFDDQFSVERPDGSNFTLKIRSTKLEDSAMYFCASSPPGGGTEAFFGQGTRLTVV.

This rearrangement joins TRBV5-5 to TRBJ2-4, with TRBD1 identical over 9 bases. In germline, CDR1 is SGHKS, CDR2 YYEKEE (reference sequence). The CDR3 runs 18 residues. The V gene end was trimmed by 4 bases and the J gene end by 1 base; junction bases not matched to a gene: 12. CDR3 sequence (DNA): TGTGCCAGCAGCGCAGACAGGGGGACGAGTATTGCCAAAAACATTCAGTACTTC. It translates to CASSADRGTSIAKNIQYF.

The V call is TRBV28, the J call TRBJ2-2, with D possibly being TRBD1 (6 bases). Germline V CDR1 and CDR2: MDHEN, SYDVKM. Trimming cost V 8 bases and J 7 bases, with 23 bases left between them. There are 16 residues in the CDR3. CDR3 loop: CASLNQPGHGNGELFF. CDR3 DNA sequence: TGTGCCAGCCTTAACCAGCCGGGACATGGGAACGGGGAGCTGTTTTTT.

This chain connects TRBV2 to TRBJ2-7, with 8 bases lining up with TRBD2. CDR1 and CDR2 (germline): SNHLY, FYNNEI. V dropped 3 bases and J dropped 1; count of bases not matched to a gene: 11. There are 17 residues in the CDR3. CDR3: CASSERGGLKLSYEQYF. In DNA form, the CDR3 reads TGTGCCAGCAGTGAGCGCGGGGGGCTCAAGCTATCCTACGAGCAGTACTTC.

The chain employs TRBV7-6 and TRBJ2-2, with D possibly matching TRBD1 (5 bases). Germline loops: CDR1 SGHVS, CDR2 FNYEAQ. The CDR3 sequence is 14 residues long. CDR3: CTGHGTGNTGELFF. The DNA for the CDR3 is TGTACCGGCCACGGAACAGGAAACACCGGGGAGCTGTTTTTT.

This clone was counted only a few times. V is TRBV7-6 and J is TRBJ2-3; 10 positions match TRBD2. CDR3 length: 17 residues. After removal of 0 bases from V and 4 bases from J, the junction contained 7 bases not matched to a gene. Germline CDR1 is SGHVS and CDR2 is FNYEAQ. This chain's CDR3 is CASSLAVSGGVSDTQYF. CDR3 nucleotides: TGTGCCAGCAGCTTAGCAGTGAGCGGGGGGGTTTCAGATACGCAGTATTTT.

The rearrangement uses TRBV10-3 and TRBJ2-1; no firm D call. The V gene's germline CDR1 is ENHRY and CDR2 SYGVKD. V gave up 8 bases and J gave up 8 bases, with 10 bases separating them. The CDR3 totals 11 residues. The CDR3 DNA follows: TGTGCCATCCGAATGAGAGATGAGCAGTTCTTC. Translated: CAIRMRDEQFF.

V is TRBV10-3 and J is TRBJ1-1; 10 bases align to TRBD1. CDR3 size: 15 residues. Germline V gives CDR1 ENHRY, CDR2 SYGVKD. The V segment lost 6 bases and the J segment 3 bases; nucleotides outside the gene matches: 7. CDR3 nucleotide sequence: TGTGCCATCAGCCGGACAGGGGGAGGGGACACTGAAGCTTTCTTT. It encodes CAISRTGGGDTEAFF.

The chain has TRBV5-1 and TRBJ2-1, with D possibly TRBD1 on 6 matching bases. CDR3 length: 15 amino acids. The V gene's germline CDR1 is SGHRS and CDR2 YFSETQ. Between the trimmed V and J ends, which lost 4 bases and 8 bases, there was a span of 19 bases. CDR3 loop: CASSGDRFSRDEQFF. CDR3 nucleotides: TGCGCCAGCAGCGGTGACAGGTTTTCTAGGGATGAGCAGTTCTTC.

The chain joins TRBV11-2 to TRBJ1-1; D remains ambiguous. Germline values: CDR1 SGHAT, CDR2 FQNNGV. CDR3 length: 16 amino acids. The germline V and J ends were trimmed by 3 bases and 4 bases, with 18 bases remaining between them. CDR3: CASSFDPRGIATEAFF. The CDR3, as DNA: TGTGCCAGCAGCTTTGACCCGAGAGGTATTGCCACTGAAGCTTTCTTT.

CDR3 sequence reads: CASSLAGGLLTLKHYEQYF. CDR3 DNA: TGTGCCAGCAGCTTAGCGGGGGGGCTCCTCACTCTAAAGCACTACGAGCAGTACTTC. This chain links TRBV7-6 with TRBJ2-7; a possible D gene is TRBD2 (7 bases). V lost 0 bases and J lost 3, with 24 bases in between. The CDR3 loop spans 19 amino acids. In germline, CDR1 is SGHVS, CDR2 FNYEAQ.

The V and J genes are TRBV7-9 and TRBJ2-7, with 9 nucleotides matching TRBD2. This CDR3 region has 14 residues. J gave up 2 bases and V 6 bases, and 5 bases lay outside the gene matches. Germline lookup yields CDR1 SEHNR and CDR2 FQNEAQ (reference sequence). CDR3 sequence: CASRETSGTYEQYF. The CDR3 DNA is TGTGCCAGCAGGGAGACTAGCGGAACCTACGAGCAGTACTTC.

The rearrangement uses TRBV13 and TRBJ2-5; 8 positions match TRBD1. CDR3 length equals 14 residues. Germline trimming cut 4 bases from V and 2 bases from J; bases unmatched to any gene: 3. Per the germline V gene, CDR1 is PRHDT and CDR2 is FYEKMQ (reference sequence). The CDR3 sequence is CASSSQGDQETQYF. The CDR3 region has the DNA TGTGCCAGCAGCTCACAGGGGGATCAAGAGACCCAGTACTTC.